This T cell receptor (beta chain) originates from a study of blood T cell repertoires in COVID-19. On the study more broadly: From T cells, B-cell-depleted T cells, or PBMCs came the material, which was cDNA or gDNA.

Original data processing: Reference gene primer amplification yielded estimated nucleated cell counts. Libraries were prepared by immunoSEQ multiplex PCR; TCRdb keeps only in-frame clonotypes and omits some of them. That table gives V, J and clone size, and the DNA gave D and trimming. The sample gives roughly 70,000 clones, nearly 90% of which show up once; about 9.2% is in the top ten. This clone was recorded only once. This receptor was taken from an elderly man with acute or convalescent COVID-19. Material: peripheral blood.

The CDR3 spells CASSLRGRPTYEQYF. The CDR3 DNA follows: TGTGCCAGCAGCTTGCGAGGCAGACCGACCTACGAGCAGTACTTC. The chain is built from TRBV5-6 and TRBJ2-7; D ambiguous. Deletions cut 1 base from V and 2 bases from J, with 13 bases between. This CDR3 contains 15 residues. Germline V lookup: CDR1 SGHDT, CDR2 YYEEEE.